This TCR beta chain was identified during a study of blood T cell repertoires in COVID-19. For the study at large: COVID-19 samples collected from the United States, Italy and Spain covered acute and convalescent phases. T cells, B-cell-depleted T cells, or PBMCs supplied cDNA or gDNA.

Germline values: CDR1 KGHSH, CDR2 LQKENI. V dropped 3 bases and J dropped 1 base, with 13 bases sitting between them. The CDR3 loop spans 15 amino acids. As originally analysed: Estimation of nucleated cell counts relied on the amplification of reference gene primers. Measured with immunoSEQ multiplex PCR; TCRdb has only the in-frame clones, and not every one. That table gives V, J and clone size, and the DNA gave D and trimming. The sample carries about 69,000 clones, roughly 85% recorded once. Sequenced input: peripheral blood. The clonotype originates from a man aged 30-40 years with acute or convalescent COVID-19. The chain combines TRBV18 with TRBJ2-7, with D tentatively TRBD1 (6 bases). CDR3 DNA: TGTGCCAGCTCACCCCCCGACAGGAGGTCCTACGAGCAGTACTTC. The encoded protein is CASSPPDRRSYEQYF. The whole variable domain, remainder taken from reference TRBV18 and TRBJ2-7, is NAGVMQNPRHLVRRRGQEARLRCSPMKGHSHVYWYRQLPEEGLKFMVYLQKENIIDESGMPKERFSAEFPKEGPSILRIQQVVRGDSAAYFCASSPPDRRSYEQYFGPGTRLTVT.